What follows are 28 T cell receptor beta chains derived from one specimen sequenced in a study of regulatory T cells in long-lasting Graves disease. Time point noted: persistent/refractory GD, antithyroid drugs over 5 years with positive TRAb. Extracted RNA from PBMCs served as the source of the TCR library. Investigators prepared the TCR beta libraries by applying iRepertoire HTBI primers and Arm-PCR of CDR3 regions. TCRdb ran MiXCR on the multiplex PCR reads and lists one entry per CDR3 protein. The repertoire holds under 350,000 distinct CDR3 sequences, with approximately 20% as singletons. This sample comprised peripheral blood mononuclear cells (PBMCs), obtained when the disease was refractory, from a patient treated with antithyroid drugs. These TCRs come from a female donor with Graves disease.

The chain recombines TRBV27 with TRBJ1-5; TRBD1 aligns across 9 bases. The CDR3 length is 15 residues. Germline trimming cut 5 bases from V and 6 bases from J; bases unmatched to any gene: 8. Germline V lookup: CDR1 MNHEY, CDR2 SMNVEV (reference sequence). The CDR3 DNA reads as TGTGCCAGCAGTCCTCTGGACAGGGGCAGTCAGCCCCAGCATTTT. Translation gives CASSPLDRGSQPQHF.

The chain combines TRBV20-1 with TRBJ1-2, with a weak D call TRBD1 (5 bases). This CDR3 has 12 amino acids. From germline, CDR1 is DFQATT and CDR2 SNEGSKA (reference sequence). The CDR3 coding sequence is TGCACCTGCACCCAGGGAAACTATGGCTACACCTTC. Its protein product is CTCTQGNYGYTF.

In its sample, this clonotype was seen many times. The chain couples TRBV13 to TRBJ2-5, with D perhaps given as TRBD1 or TRBD2 (5 bases each). Trimming removed 5 bases at V and 2 bases at J, with 15 bases between. Germline CDR1 PRHDT, CDR2 FYEKMQ (reference sequence). The CDR3 length is 15 residues. CDR3 coding DNA: TGTGCCAGCAGCCTGGGTTGGGGGTTACAAGAGACCCAGTACTTC. Its protein is CASSLGWGLQETQYF.

Ten or more counts support this clonotype. V and J are TRBV28 and TRBJ2-5, with 7 nucleotides matching TRBD2. Germline V gene lookup returns CDR1 MDHEN and CDR2 SYDVKM. J was trimmed by 4 bases and V by 7 bases; bases with no gene match: 12. This CDR3 has 15 residues. The CDR3 DNA reads TGTGCCAGCACCCCTGGGGGAGGGCCTGGAGAGACCCAGTACTTC. Its protein product is CASTPGGGPGETQYF. Full variable domain (outside the CDR3, taken from reference TRBV28 and TRBJ2-5): DVKVTQSSRYLVKRTGEKVFLECVQDMDHENMFWYRQDPGLGLRLIYFSYDVKMKEKGDIPEGYSVSREKKERFSLILESASTNQTSMYLCASTPGGGPGETQYFGPGTRLLVL.

The sample holds a few counts of this clonotype. The gene calls are TRBV3-1 and TRBJ1-6, with TRBD1 as a possible D gene (5 bases). The V gene lost 1 base and the J gene lost 9 bases, with 10 bases spanning the gap. CDR3 length: 14 amino acids. From germline, CDR1 is LGHDT and CDR2 YNNKEL (reference sequence). The CDR3 DNA is TGTGCCAGCAGCCAAGGCTCTGGGGGTTCACCCCTCCACTTT. Its translation: CASSQGSGGSPLHF.

This clonotype was detected ten times or more. The chain combines TRBV3-1 with TRBJ2-7; D tentatively reads TRBD1 or TRBD2 (5 bases each). V dropped 0 bases and J dropped 3 bases, with 9 bases sitting between them. There are 14 residues in the CDR3. Germline CDR1 reads LGHDT; CDR2 reads YNNKEL (reference sequence). The CDR3 loop reads CASSQEGPSYEQYF. The CDR3 region has the DNA TGTGCCAGCAGCCAAGAGGGACCGAGCTACGAGCAGTACTTC.

This clonotype was observed many times. The junction departs from germline at one end; a sequencing error may be responsible. The J gene is TRBJ2-5, the V gene TRBV7-2, with no clear D. This CDR3 region has 15 residues. Germline CDR1 SGHTA, CDR2 FQGNSA. As DNA, the CDR3 is TGCGCCAGCAGCCAAGTTACCGACGGCCAAGAGACCCAGTACTTC. Protein sequence: CASSQVTDGQETQYF.

This clonotype was seen at least ten times. The genes are TRBV10-1 and TRBJ1-5, with D tentatively TRBD1 (6 bases). V gave up 6 bases and J gave up 2 bases, with 14 bases separating them. CDR3 length: 15 residues. Germline CDR1 reads WNHNN; CDR2 reads SYGVQD (reference sequence). The CDR3 is CASSGPGHGNQPQHF. The CDR3 DNA sequence: TGCGCCAGCAGCGGGCCGGGACATGGCAATCAGCCCCAGCATTTT.

This clonotype was observed many times. The chain combines TRBV20-1 with TRBJ2-5; D perhaps matches TRBD2 (5 bases). CDR1 and CDR2 from the germline V gene are DFQATT and SNEGSKA (reference sequence). CDR3 length equals 13 residues. Between the trimmed V and J ends, which lost 8 bases and 2 bases, there was a span of 15 bases. CDR3 in DNA: TGCAGTCGAAACGAGGGCTTGCAAGAGACCCAGTACTTC. Its translation is CSRNEGLQETQYF.

This clonotype was counted ten times or more. The gene calls are TRBV27 and TRBJ1-2, with D possibly TRBD1 on 6 matching bases. In germline, CDR1 is MNHEY, CDR2 SMNVEV (reference sequence). This CDR3 comprises 13 residues. The V end lost 5 bases, the J end lost 7 bases, and 14 bases lay between the germline ends. CDR3 sequence (DNA): TGTGCCAGCAGTCATCAGGGGATGGGTGGCTACACCTTC. This encodes CASSHQGMGGYTF.

The CDR3 spells CASSLADPSQYF. CDR3 DNA sequence: TGTGCCAGCAGCTTGGCGGACCCTAGTCAGTATTTT. This rearrangement joins TRBV7-2 to TRBJ2-3; D is unresolved. This CDR3 comprises 12 residues. From germline, CDR1 is SGHTA and CDR2 FQGNSA. Trimming shortened V by 3 bases and J by 12 bases, and 13 bases separated the two germline ends.

This clonotype has just a few counts. The chain combines TRBV29-1 with TRBJ2-2, with D perhaps matching TRBD1 (7 bases). Deletions cut 1 base from V and 5 bases from J, with 14 bases between. Germline V gives CDR1 SQVTM, CDR2 ANQGSEA. The length of the CDR3 is 15 residues. The CDR3 sequence: CSVEGAGTETGELFF. DNA of the CDR3: TGCAGCGTTGAAGGGGCGGGGACAGAGACCGGGGAGCTGTTTTTT.

This clonotype was detected ten times or more. The rearrangement links TRBV7-2 to TRBJ2-5; D may be TRBD1 (6 bases). The CDR3 loop spans 15 amino acids. Trimming removed 5 bases from V and 4 bases from J, with 17 bases in between. CDR1 SGHTA and CDR2 FQGNSA come from the germline V gene. The CDR3 region has the DNA TGTGCCAGCAGCCCTAACCCACAGGGTCGAGAGACCCAGTACTTC. It translates to CASSPNPQGRETQYF.

This clonotype was seen a few times. The chain uses TRBV2 and TRBJ2-1; TRBD2 agrees at 14 bases. This CDR3 is 17 amino acids long. CDR1 and CDR2 (germline): SNHLY, FYNNEI. Unmatched junction bases numbered 10, after V lost 3 bases and J lost 9 bases. CDR3 in amino acids: CASSDSVGTSGRGEQFF. The CDR3 DNA follows: TGTGCCAGCAGTGATTCAGTCGGGACTAGCGGGAGAGGTGAGCAGTTCTTC.

As concerns this clonotype: This may be a read error, as it is one base from a much larger clone. J is TRBJ2-5 and V is TRBV6-2 or TRBV6-3; perhaps TRBD2 as D (6 bases). The CDR3 covers 18 residues. Trimming shortened V by 5 bases and J by 5 bases, and 27 bases separated the two germline ends. Per germline, CDR1 MNHEY and CDR2 SVGEGT. The CDR3 DNA sequence: TGTGCCAGCAGTGAATCAACCCCGGGGAGGATCTTAGTGGAGACCCAGTACTTC. It encodes CASSESTPGRILVETQYF.

This clonotype was detected a few times. This may be a read error, as it is one base from a much larger clone. The chain has TRBV28 and TRBJ1-1; D is possibly TRBD1 (6 bases). Germline-derived CDR1 and CDR2 are MDHEN and SYDVKM. The V and J ends lost 6 bases and 6 bases respectively, with 14 bases between them. The CDR3 consists of 13 residues. CDR3 DNA sequence: TGTGCCAGCAGCACAGGCGGGGGCGCTGAAGCTTTCTTT. Translation gives CASSTGGGAEAFF.

The chain links TRBV6-2 or TRBV6-3 to TRBJ2-5; a possible D gene is TRBD1 (5 bases). The germline CDR1 and CDR2 sequences are MNHEY and SVGEGT. The CDR3 spans 13 residues. V was trimmed by 8 bases and J by 5 bases, leaving 15 bases between them. The CDR3 DNA reads as TGTGCCAGCGGAGAGTCAGGGTTGGAGACCCAGTACTTC. This sequence encodes CASGESGLETQYF.

This clonotype occurred many times. The rearrangement links TRBV11-1 to TRBJ2-6; D gene unclear. Trimming stripped 8 bases from V and 0 bases from J, with 11 bases between. This CDR3 is built from 15 residues. The germline V gene has CDR1 SGHAT and CDR2 FQDESV (reference sequence). The CDR3 nucleotides read TGTGCCAGCGATGACGGTGCCTCTGGGGCCAACGTCCTGACTTTC. Translation: CASDDGASGANVLTF. Combining the CDR3 with reference TRBV11-1 and TRBJ2-6 gives the whole variable domain EAEVAQSPRYKITEKSQAVAFWCDPISGHATLYWYRQILGQGPELLVQFQDESVVDDSQLPKDRFSAERLKGVDSTLKIQPAELGDSAMYLCASDDGASGANVLTFGAGSRLTVL.

The gene calls are TRBV10-2 and TRBJ2-7; no firm D call. The CDR3 length is 11 residues. The V and J ends lost 4 bases and 5 bases respectively, with 6 bases between them. Germline values: CDR1 WSHSY, CDR2 SAAADI. CDR3 DNA sequence: TGCGCCAGCAGTGTTGACAACGAGCAGTACTTC. It translates to CASSVDNEQYF.

To note about this clonotype: Germline is not matched at one junction end, which may reflect a read error. The CDR3 nucleotides are TGTGCCAGCAGTGGGATCCGGACGTGGAACACCGGGAAGCTGTTTTTT. Its protein is CASSGIRTWNTGKLFF. The chain couples TRBV6-2 or TRBV6-3 to TRBJ2-2; D may be TRBD2 (5 bases). Germline loops: CDR1 MNHEY, CDR2 SVGEGT. The CDR3 is 16 residues long.

This clonotype was seen only a few times. The CDR3 sequence is CASSLLTLDTQYF. The CDR3 coding sequence is TGTGCCAGCAGCTTACTCACCTTGGATACGCAGTATTTT. The chain recombines TRBV7-2 with TRBJ2-3; D ambiguous. The CDR3 runs 13 residues. The ends were cut back, 2 bases at V and 6 bases at J, with 9 bases in the middle. Germline V gene lookup returns CDR1 SGHTA and CDR2 FQGNSA.

This clonotype showed up many times. In DNA form, the CDR3 reads TGCAGCGTTGAAGATTCAGGCAGCCAAGAGACCCAGTACTTC. It codes for CSVEDSGSQETQYF. The rearrangement joins TRBV29-1 to TRBJ2-5; no clear D. The CDR3 contains 14 residues. Trimming took off 0 bases at V and 1 base at J, with 9 bases between the two ends. Germline V lookup: CDR1 SQVTM, CDR2 ANQGSEA.

As DNA, the CDR3 is TGTGCCAGCAGTTTAGAGGGACCTGGGGCCAACGTCCTGACTTTC. Its protein is CASSLEGPGANVLTF. The chain employs TRBV27 and TRBJ2-6, with D perhaps assigned TRBD1 or TRBD2 (5 bases each). CDR1 is MNHEY and CDR2 is SMNVEV in the germline V gene (reference sequence). Trimming took 2 bases from V and 2 from J, leaving 7 bases between them. The length of the CDR3 is 15 residues.

The chain couples TRBV27 to TRBJ2-7; tentatively, D is TRBD1 (6 bases). V lost 2 bases and J 3 bases, leaving 14 bases between the germline ends. CDR3 length equals 15 residues. Per germline, CDR1 MNHEY and CDR2 SMNVEV (reference sequence). In nucleotides, the CDR3 is TGTGCCAGCAGTTTAGTGGGGGACAACGGCTACGAGCAGTACTTC. Protein: CASSLVGDNGYEQYF.

This clonotype was observed a few times. This chain's CDR3 is CAWSVLGSLVDSPLHF. As DNA, the CDR3 is TGTGCCTGGAGTGTACTCGGCAGCTTGGTTGATTCACCCCTCCACTTT. The chain joins TRBV30 to TRBJ1-6, with D unclear. CDR1 and CDR2 (germline): GTSNPN, SVGIG (reference sequence). Between the trimmed V and J ends, which lost 0 bases and 8 bases, there was a span of 17 bases. This CDR3 contains 16 residues.

In this sample, this clonotype turned up a few times. The CDR3 is CASSGLAGAHTYEQYF. The CDR3 coding sequence is TGTGCCAGCAGTGGACTAGCGGGGGCTCATACCTACGAGCAGTACTTC. The gene calls are TRBV6-2 or TRBV6-3 and TRBJ2-7; 13 positions match TRBD2. J gave up 2 bases and V 5 bases, and 6 bases lay outside the gene matches. Germline V gene sequence: CDR1 MNHEY, CDR2 SVGEGT. CDR3 size: 16 residues.

This clonotype was seen many times. The V call is TRBV7-2, the J call TRBJ2-5; 9 bases are a match to TRBD2. CDR3 length: 15 amino acids. With 0 bases clipped from V and 4 bases from J, the junction kept 3 bases outside the gene matches. Germline lookup yields CDR1 SGHTA and CDR2 FQGNSA. CDR3 sequence reads: CASSLAGLAAETQYF. CDR3 sequence (DNA): TGTGCCAGCAGCTTAGCGGGACTAGCAGCAGAGACCCAGTACTTC.

This clonotype was seen only a few times. This chain joins TRBV30 and TRBJ2-1; D may be TRBD1 or TRBD2 (5 bases each). There are 16 residues in the CDR3. The germline V gene encodes CDR1 GTSNPN and CDR2 SVGIG (reference sequence). Trimming stripped 2 bases from V and 0 bases from J, with 14 bases between. The CDR3 DNA follows: TGTGCCTGGAGTTGGATCGGGACGAGCTCCTACAATGAGCAGTTCTTC. The encoded protein is CAWSWIGTSSYNEQFF.